These 6 T cell receptor beta chains were all obtained from the same sample, sequenced in a study of shared clonotypes between healthy human individuals. Some clones are missing from TCRdb's copy, which holds only in-frame ones; the method was immunoSEQ multiplex PCR. The sample has 550,000 to 750,000 clones; about 90% are singletons. Cells designated naive CD8 were CD45RO-negative and were positively selected for CCR7, with terminally differentiated effector memory CD45RA+ cells excluded. Sequenced sample: naive CD8+ T cells sorted from blood. The receptors were sampled from a man aged 25 to 45 in good health.

The J gene is TRBJ2-1, the V gene TRBV27, with 11 bases lining up with TRBD1. With V trimmed by 4 bases and J by 6 bases, 8 bases remained unmatched. In germline, CDR1 is MNHEY, CDR2 SMNVEV (reference sequence). The CDR3 runs to 16 residues. This chain's CDR3 is CASSSLRTGGLNEQFF. The CDR3, as DNA: TGTGCCAGCAGTTCCCTACGGACAGGGGGCCTCAATGAGCAGTTCTTC.

The J gene is TRBJ2-7, the V gene TRBV25-1, with D possibly TRBD2 on 6 matching bases. The germline V gene encodes CDR1 MGHDK and CDR2 SYGVNS. The CDR3 is made up of 14 amino acids. V lost 8 bases, J lost 5 bases, and 19 bases lay in between. CDR3 DNA: TGTGCCAGCCGATACGGGACTCTCGACCACGAGCAGTACTTC. It is translated as CASRYGTLDHEQYF.

The chain combines TRBV2 with TRBJ1-1, with D uncertain. With 6 bases removed from V and 1 base from J, the gap between germline ends came to 6 bases. Germline V gene data show CDR1 as SNHLY and CDR2 as FYNNEI. The CDR3 is made up of 12 amino acids. This CDR3 reads CASRDGNTEAFF. The CDR3 nucleotides are TGTGCCAGCAGAGACGGGAACACTGAAGCTTTCTTT.

Turning to this clone: An end of the junction differs from the germline gene, which may be a read error. This chain uses TRBV30 with TRBJ1-1; 7 nucleotides match TRBD1. Per germline, CDR1 GTSNPN and CDR2 SVGIG (reference sequence). This CDR3 has 15 residues. CDR3 amino acids: CALYSLGQQNAEAFF. CDR3 nucleotide sequence: TGTGCCTTGTACTCTTTGGGACAGCAGAACGCTGAAGCTTTCTTT.

The rearrangement links TRBV2 to TRBJ2-7, with a tentative D call TRBD1 (6 bases). Trimming removed 7 bases from V and 0 bases from J, with 16 bases in between. The CDR3 covers 15 residues. Germline V gene data show CDR1 as SNHLY and CDR2 as FYNNEI. CDR3 in DNA: TGTGCCAGCAACGCCTGGGCAGGGGACTCCTACGAGCAGTACTTC. Translated: CASNAWAGDSYEQYF.

The chain recombines TRBV29-1 with TRBJ1-1; D is unclear. The CDR3 is 12 amino acids. The germline CDR1 and CDR2 sequences are SQVTM and ANQGSEA. V was clipped by 5 bases and J by 0 bases, with 7 bases between them. CDR3 coding DNA: TGCAGCGTTACAGTCATGAACACTGAAGCTTTCTTT. Its protein product is CSVTVMNTEAFF.